This T cell receptor (beta chain) was recorded in a study of T cells in tumors after PD-1 blockade. Study-level background: Some patients also took daily vismodegib 150 mg during anti-PD-1 treatment. Notes on the study in general: Some novel exhausted tumor clones appeared in pre-treatment blood, suggesting peripheral recruitment.

Of note for this clone: The antigen is undetermined.

Libraries were prepared by immunoSEQ multiplex PCR; TCRdb keeps only in-frame clonotypes and omits some of them. This table has about 63,000 clones, under 80% appearing once. This CDR3 comprises 13 residues. The clonotype was recovered from a human donor with basal cell carcinoma. The chain uses TRBV21-1 and TRBJ1-2. TRBV21-1 is shown as a pseudogene. The sample here was PBMCs, taken after anti-PD-1 treatment. The chain's CDR3 is CASSKEGGCGYTF. CDR3 DNA: TGTGCCAGCAGCAAAGAGGGGGGTTGTGGCTACACCTTC.